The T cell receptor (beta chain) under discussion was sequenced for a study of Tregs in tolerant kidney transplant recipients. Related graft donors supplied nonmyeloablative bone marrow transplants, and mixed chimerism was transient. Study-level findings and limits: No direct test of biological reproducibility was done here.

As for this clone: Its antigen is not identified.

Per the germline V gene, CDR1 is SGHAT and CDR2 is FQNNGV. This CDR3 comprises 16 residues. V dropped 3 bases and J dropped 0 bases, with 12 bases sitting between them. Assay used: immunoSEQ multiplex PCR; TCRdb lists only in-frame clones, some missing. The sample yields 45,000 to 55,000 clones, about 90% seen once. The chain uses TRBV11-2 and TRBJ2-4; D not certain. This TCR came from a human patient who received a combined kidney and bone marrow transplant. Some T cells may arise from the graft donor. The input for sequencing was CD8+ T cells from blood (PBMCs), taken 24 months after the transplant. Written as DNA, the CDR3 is TGTGCCAGCAGCTTCGGTCAGAGGTTAGCCAAAAACATTCAGTACTTC. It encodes CASSFGQRLAKNIQYF.